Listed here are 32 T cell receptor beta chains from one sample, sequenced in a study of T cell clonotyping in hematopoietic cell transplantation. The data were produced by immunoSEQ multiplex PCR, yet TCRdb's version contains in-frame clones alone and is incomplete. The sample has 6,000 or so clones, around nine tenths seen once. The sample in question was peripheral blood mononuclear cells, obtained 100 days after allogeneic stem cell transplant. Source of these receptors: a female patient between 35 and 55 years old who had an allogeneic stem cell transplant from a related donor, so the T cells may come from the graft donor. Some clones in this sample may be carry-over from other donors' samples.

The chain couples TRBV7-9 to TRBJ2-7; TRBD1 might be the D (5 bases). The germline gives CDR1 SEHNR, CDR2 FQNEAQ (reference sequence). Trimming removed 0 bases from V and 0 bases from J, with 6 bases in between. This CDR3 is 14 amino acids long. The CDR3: CASSLADTSYEQYF. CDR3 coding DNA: TGTGCCAGCAGCTTAGCGGACACCTCCTACGAGCAGTACTTC.

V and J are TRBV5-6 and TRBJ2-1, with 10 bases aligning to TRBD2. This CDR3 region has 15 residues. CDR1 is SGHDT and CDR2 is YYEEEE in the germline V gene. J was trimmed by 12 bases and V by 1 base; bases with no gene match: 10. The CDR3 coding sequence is TGTGCCAGCAGCTTGTTACTAGCGGGGCGCTCGGGGCAGTTCTTC. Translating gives CASSLLLAGRSGQFF.

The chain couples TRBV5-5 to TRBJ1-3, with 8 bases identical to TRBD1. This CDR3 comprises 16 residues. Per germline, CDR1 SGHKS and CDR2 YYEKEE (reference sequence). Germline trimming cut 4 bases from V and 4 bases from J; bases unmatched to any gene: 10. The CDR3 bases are TGTGCCAGCAGCCCCTCACGGACAGGGCGCGGAAACACCATATATTTT. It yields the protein CASSPSRTGRGNTIYF.

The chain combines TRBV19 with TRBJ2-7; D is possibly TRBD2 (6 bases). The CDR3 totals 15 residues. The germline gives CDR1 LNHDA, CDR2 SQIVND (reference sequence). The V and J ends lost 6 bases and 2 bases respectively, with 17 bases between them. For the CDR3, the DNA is TGTGCCAGTAGCAAAACCGGGACTGGAGCCTACGAGCAGTACTTC. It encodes CASSKTGTGAYEQYF.

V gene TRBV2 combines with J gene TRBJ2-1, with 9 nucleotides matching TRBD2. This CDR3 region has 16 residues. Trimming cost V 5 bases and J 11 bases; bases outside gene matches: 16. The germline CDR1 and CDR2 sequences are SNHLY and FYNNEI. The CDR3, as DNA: TGTGCCAGCAGTCCTACCAGGGGGACTAGCCTAATGAAGCAGTTCTTC. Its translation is CASSPTRGTSLMKQFF.

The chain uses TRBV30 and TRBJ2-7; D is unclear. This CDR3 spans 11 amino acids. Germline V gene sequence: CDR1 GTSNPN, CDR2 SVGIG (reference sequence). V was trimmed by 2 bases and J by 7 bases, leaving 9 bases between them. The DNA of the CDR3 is TGTGCCTGGAGTCCCGGTGGGGAGCAGTACTTC. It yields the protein CAWSPGGEQYF.

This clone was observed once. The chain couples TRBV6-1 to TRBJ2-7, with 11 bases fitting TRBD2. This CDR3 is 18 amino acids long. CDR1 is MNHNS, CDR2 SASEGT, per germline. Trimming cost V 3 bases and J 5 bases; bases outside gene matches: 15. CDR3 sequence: CASSEAILLAGASHEQYF. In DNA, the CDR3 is TGTGCCAGCAGTGAGGCCATCTTACTAGCGGGAGCTTCCCACGAGCAGTACTTC.

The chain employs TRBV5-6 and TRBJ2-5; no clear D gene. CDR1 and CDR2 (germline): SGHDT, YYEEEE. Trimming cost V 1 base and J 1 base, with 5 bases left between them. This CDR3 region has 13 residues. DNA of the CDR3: TGTGCCAGCAGCTTGTCGCTCCAAGAGACCCAGTACTTC. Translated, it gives CASSLSLQETQYF.

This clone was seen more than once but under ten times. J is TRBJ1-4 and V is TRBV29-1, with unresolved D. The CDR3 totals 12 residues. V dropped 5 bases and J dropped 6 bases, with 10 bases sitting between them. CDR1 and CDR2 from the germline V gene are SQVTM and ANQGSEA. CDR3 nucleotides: TGCAGCGTTTCAGGCCTCGATGAAAAACTGTTTTTT. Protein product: CSVSGLDEKLFF. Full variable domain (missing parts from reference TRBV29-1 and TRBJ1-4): SAVISQKPSRDICQRGTSLTIQCQVDSQVTMMFWYRQQPGQSLTLIATANQGSEATYESGFVIDKFPISRPNLTFSTLTVSNMSPEDSSIYLCSVSGLDEKLFFGSGTQLSVL.

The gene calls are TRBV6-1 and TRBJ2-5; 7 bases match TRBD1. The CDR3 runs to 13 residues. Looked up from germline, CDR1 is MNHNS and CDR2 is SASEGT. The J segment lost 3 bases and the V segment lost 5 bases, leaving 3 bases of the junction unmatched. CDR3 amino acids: CASSRDRKETQYF. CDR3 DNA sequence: TGTGCCAGCAGTCGGGACAGAAAAGAGACCCAGTACTTC.

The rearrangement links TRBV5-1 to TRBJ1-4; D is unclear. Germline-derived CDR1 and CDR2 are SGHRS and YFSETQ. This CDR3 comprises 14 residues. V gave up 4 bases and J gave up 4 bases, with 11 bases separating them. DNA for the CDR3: TGCGCCAGCAGCCGCAGTGTGAGTAATGAAAAACTGTTTTTT. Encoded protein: CASSRSVSNEKLFF.

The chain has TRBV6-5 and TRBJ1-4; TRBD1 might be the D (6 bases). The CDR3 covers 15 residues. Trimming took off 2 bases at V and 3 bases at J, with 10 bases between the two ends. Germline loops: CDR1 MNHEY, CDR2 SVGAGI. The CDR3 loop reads CASSYNGQPNEKLFF. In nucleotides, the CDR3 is TGTGCCAGCAGTTACAATGGACAGCCTAATGAAAAACTGTTTTTT.

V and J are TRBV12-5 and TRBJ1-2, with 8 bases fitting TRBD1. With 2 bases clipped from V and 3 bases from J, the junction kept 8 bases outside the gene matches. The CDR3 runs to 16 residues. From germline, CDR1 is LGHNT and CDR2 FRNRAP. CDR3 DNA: TGTGCTAGTGGTTTGACACAGGGGGACGGGGACTATGGCTACACCTTC. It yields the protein CASGLTQGDGDYGYTF.

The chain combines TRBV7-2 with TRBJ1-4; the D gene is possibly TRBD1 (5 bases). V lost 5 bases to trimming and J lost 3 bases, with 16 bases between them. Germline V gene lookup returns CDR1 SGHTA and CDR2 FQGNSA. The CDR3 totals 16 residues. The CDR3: CASSPRPSRANEKLFF. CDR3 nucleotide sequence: TGTGCCAGCAGCCCTAGACCCTCCAGGGCTAATGAAAAACTGTTTTTT. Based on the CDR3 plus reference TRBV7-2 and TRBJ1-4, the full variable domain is GAGVSQSPSNKVTEKGKDVELRCDPISGHTALYWYRQSLGQGLEFLIYFQGNSAPDKSGLPSDRFSAERTGGSVSTLTIQRTQQEDSAVYLCASSPRPSRANEKLFFGSGTQLSVL.

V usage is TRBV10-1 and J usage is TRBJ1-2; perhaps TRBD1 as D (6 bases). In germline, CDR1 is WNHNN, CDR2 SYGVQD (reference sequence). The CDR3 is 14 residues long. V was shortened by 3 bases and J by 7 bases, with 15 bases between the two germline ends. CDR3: CASSDAGVGRGYTF. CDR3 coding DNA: TGCGCCAGCAGTGATGCAGGGGTCGGTCGTGGCTACACCTTC.

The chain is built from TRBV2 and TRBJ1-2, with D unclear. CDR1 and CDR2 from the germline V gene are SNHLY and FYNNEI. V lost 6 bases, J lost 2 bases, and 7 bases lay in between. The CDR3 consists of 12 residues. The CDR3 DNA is TGTGCCAGCAGAACGGTGAACTATGGCTACACCTTC. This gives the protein CASRTVNYGYTF.

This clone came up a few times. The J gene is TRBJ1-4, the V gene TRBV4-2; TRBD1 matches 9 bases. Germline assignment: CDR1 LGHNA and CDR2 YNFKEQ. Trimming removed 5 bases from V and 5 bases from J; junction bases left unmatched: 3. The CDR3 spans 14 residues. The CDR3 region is CASSEGQGNEKLFF. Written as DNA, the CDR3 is TGTGCCAGCAGCGAGGGACAGGGAAATGAAAAACTGTTTTTT.

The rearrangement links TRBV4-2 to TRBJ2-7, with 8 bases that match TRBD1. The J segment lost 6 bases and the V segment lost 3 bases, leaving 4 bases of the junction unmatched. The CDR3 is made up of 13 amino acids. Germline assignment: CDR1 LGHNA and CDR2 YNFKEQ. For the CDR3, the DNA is TGTGCCAGCAGCCACCCGGACAGGGTCGAGCAGTACTTC. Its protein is CASSHPDRVEQYF.

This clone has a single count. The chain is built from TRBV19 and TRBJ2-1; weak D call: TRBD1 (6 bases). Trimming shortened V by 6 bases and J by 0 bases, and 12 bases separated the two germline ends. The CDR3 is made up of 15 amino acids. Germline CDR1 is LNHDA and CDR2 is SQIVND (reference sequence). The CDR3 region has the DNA TGTGCCAGTAGATTTGACAGGAGCTCCTACAATGAGCAGTTCTTC. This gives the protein CASRFDRSSYNEQFF.

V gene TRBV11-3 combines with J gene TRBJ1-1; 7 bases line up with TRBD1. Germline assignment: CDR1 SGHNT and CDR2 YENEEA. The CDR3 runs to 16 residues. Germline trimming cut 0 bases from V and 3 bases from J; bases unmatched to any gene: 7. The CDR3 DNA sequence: TGTGCCAGCAGCTTAGATTCATGGACAGGATACACTGAAGCTTTCTTT. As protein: CASSLDSWTGYTEAFF.

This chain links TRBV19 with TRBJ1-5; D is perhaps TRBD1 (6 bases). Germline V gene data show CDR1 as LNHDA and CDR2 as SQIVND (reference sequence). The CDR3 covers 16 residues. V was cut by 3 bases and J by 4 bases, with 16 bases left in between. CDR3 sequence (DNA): TGTGCCAGTAGTATTACAGGGAGCAGAGGGAATCAGCCCCAGCATTTT. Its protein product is CASSITGSRGNQPQHF.

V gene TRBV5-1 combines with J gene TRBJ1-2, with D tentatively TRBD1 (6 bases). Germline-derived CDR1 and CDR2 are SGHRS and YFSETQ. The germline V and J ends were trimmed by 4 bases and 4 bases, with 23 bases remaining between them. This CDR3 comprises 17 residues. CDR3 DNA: TGCGCCAGCAGCAGCGGGGCGGGGGCCGGTGCATCCTATGGCTACACCTTC. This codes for CASSSGAGAGASYGYTF.

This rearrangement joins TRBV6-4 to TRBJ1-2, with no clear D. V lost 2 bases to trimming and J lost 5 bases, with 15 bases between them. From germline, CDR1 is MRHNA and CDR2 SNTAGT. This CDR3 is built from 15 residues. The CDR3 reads CASSDGEAGRYGYTF. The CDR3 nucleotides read TGTGCCAGCAGTGACGGGGAAGCGGGGAGATATGGCTACACCTTC.

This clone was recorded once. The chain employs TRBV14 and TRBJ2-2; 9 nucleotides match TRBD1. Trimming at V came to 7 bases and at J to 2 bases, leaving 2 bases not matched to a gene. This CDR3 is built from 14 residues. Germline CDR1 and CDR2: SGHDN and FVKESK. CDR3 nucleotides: TGTGCCAGCAAACAGGGGGCAAACACCGGGGAGCTGTTTTTT. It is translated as CASKQGANTGELFF.

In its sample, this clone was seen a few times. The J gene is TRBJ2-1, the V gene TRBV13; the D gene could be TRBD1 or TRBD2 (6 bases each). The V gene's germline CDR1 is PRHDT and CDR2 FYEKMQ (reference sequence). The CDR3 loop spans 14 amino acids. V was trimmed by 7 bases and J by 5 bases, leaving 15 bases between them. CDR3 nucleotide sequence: TGTGCCAGCACCCAAGAGGGGGGTAACAATGAGCAGTTCTTC. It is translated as CASTQEGGNNEQFF.

The CDR3 region has the DNA TGTGCCAGCAGTGAAGAGGGAGGAGCCTACAATGAGCAGTTCTTC. This codes for CASSEEGGAYNEQFF. The V call is TRBV2, the J call TRBJ2-1, with D tentatively TRBD2 (6 bases). Per germline, CDR1 SNHLY and CDR2 FYNNEI. CDR3 length: 15 amino acids. V was pared by 1 base and J by 2 bases, with 9 bases between.

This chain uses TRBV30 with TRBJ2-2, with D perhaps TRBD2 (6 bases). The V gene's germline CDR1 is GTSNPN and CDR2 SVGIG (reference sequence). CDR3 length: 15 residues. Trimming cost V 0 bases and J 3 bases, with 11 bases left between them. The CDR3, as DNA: TGTGCCTGGAGTGTTAGCGGTGAAGACACCGGGGAGCTGTTTTTT. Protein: CAWSVSGEDTGELFF.

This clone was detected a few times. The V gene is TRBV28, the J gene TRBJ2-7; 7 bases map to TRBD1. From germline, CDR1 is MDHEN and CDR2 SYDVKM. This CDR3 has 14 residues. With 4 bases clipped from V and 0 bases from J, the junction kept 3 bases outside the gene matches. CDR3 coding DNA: TGTGCCAGCAGTTCAGGGACAGCCTCCTACGAGCAGTACTTC. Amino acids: CASSSGTASYEQYF.

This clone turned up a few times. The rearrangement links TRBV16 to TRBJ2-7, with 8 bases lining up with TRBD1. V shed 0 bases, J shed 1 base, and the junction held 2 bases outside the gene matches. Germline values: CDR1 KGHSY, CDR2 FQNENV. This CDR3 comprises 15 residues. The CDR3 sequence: CASSQSDRGSYEQYF. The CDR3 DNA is TGTGCCAGCAGCCAATCCGACAGGGGTTCCTACGAGCAGTACTTC.

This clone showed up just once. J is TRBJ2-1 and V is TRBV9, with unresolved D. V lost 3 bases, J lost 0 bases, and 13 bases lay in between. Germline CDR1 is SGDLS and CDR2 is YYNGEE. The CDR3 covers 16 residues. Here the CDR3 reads CASSEARPSSYNEQFF. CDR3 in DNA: TGTGCCAGCAGCGAAGCTCGGCCGAGCTCCTACAATGAGCAGTTCTTC. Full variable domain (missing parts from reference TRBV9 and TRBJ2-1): DSGVTQTPKHLITATGQRVTLRCSPRSGDLSVYWYQQSLDQGLQFLIQYYNGEERAKGNILERFSAQQFPDLHSELNLSSLELGDSALYFCASSEARPSSYNEQFFGPGTRLTVL.

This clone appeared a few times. CDR3 bases: TGCGCCAGCAGCGGGGGGCCTGAGGCGGCTTTCTTT. This gives the protein CASSGGPEAAFF. This chain joins TRBV5-1 and TRBJ1-1, with a weak D call TRBD1 (6 bases). With 4 bases removed from V and 11 bases from J, the gap between germline ends came to 15 bases. CDR1 SGHRS and CDR2 YFSETQ come from the germline V gene. The CDR3 consists of 12 residues.

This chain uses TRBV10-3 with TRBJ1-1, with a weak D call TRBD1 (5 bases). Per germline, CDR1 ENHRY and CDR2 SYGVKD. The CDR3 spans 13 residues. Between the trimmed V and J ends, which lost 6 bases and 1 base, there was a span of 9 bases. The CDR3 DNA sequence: TGTGCCATCAGGGCAGGGCCGAACACTGAAGCTTTCTTT. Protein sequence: CAIRAGPNTEAFF.